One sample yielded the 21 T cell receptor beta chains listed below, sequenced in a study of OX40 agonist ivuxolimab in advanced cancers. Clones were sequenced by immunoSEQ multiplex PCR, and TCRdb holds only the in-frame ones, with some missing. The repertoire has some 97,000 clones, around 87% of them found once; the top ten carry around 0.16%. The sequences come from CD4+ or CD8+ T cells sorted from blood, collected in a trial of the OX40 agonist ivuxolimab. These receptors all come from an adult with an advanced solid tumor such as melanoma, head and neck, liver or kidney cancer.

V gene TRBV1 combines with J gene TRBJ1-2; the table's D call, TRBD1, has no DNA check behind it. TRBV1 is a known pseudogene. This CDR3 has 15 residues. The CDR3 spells CTSRLGTEHPYGYTF. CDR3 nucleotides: TGCACCAGCAGACTCGGGACAGAACACCCTTATGGCTACACCTTC.

The CDR3 loop is CAWRQSYNSPLHF. DNA for the CDR3: TGTGCCTGGCGACAGTCGTATAATTCACCCCTCCACTTT. The V gene is TRBV30, the J gene TRBJ1-6, with a tentative D call TRBD1 (5 bases). This CDR3 region has 13 residues. Germline loops: CDR1 GTSNPN, CDR2 SVGIG (reference sequence). Trimming left V 5 bases short and J 4 bases short, with 9 bases between.

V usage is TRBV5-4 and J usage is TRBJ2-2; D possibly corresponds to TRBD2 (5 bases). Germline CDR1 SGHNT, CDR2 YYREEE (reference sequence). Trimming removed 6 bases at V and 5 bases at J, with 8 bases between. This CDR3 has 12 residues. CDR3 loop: CASTLATGELFF. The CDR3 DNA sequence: TGTGCCAGCACCTTAGCGACCGGGGAGCTGTTTTTT.

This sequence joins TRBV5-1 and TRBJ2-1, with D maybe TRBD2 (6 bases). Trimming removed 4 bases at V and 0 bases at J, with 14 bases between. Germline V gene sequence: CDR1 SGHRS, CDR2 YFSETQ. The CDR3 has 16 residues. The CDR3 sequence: CASSPIAASSYNEQFF. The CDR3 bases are TGCGCCAGCAGCCCGATAGCGGCAAGCTCCTACAATGAGCAGTTCTTC.

The CDR3 spells CASSPTDSRGEKLFF. The CDR3 region has the DNA TGTGCCAGCTCACCGACGGACTCTCGGGGTGAAAAACTGTTTTTT. V and J are TRBV18 and TRBJ1-4; D gene uncertain. V lost 3 bases and J 7 bases, leaving 15 bases between the germline ends. This CDR3 contains 15 residues. Germline lookup yields CDR1 KGHSH and CDR2 LQKENI.

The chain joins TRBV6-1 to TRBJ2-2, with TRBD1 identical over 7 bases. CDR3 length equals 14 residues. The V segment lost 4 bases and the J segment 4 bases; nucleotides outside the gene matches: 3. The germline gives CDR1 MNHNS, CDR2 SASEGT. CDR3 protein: CASSAQGVTGELFF. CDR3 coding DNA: TGTGCCAGCAGTGCCCAGGGGGTCACCGGGGAGCTGTTTTTT.

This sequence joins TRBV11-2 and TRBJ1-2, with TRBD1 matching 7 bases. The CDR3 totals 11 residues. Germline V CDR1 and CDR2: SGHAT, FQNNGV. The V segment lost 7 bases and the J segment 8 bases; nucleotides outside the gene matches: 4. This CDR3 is CASTNRGGYTF. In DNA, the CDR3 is TGTGCCAGCACCAACAGGGGCGGCTACACCTTC.

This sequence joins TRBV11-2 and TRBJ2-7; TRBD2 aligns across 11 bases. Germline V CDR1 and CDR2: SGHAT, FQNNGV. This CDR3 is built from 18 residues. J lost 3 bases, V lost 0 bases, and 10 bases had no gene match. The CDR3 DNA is TGTGCCAGCAGCTTAGATCCGGGACTAGCGGCTCAAATCTACGAGCAGTACTTC. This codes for CASSLDPGLAAQIYEQYF.

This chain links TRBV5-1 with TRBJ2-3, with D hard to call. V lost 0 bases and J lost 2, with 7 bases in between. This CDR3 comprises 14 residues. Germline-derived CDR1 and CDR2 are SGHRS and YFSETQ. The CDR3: CASSLGVPTDTQYF. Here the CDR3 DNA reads TGCGCCAGCAGCTTGGGGGTTCCCACAGATACGCAGTATTTT.

Here the CDR3 reads CASSKTGNTGELFF. Written as DNA, the CDR3 is TGTGCCAGCAGTAAGACAGGGAACACCGGGGAGCTGTTTTTT. The rearrangement joins TRBV27 to TRBJ2-2, with a tentative D call TRBD1 (6 bases). Trimming pared 5 bases from V and 1 base from J, leaving 8 bases between. Germline lookup yields CDR1 MNHEY and CDR2 SMNVEV (reference sequence). The CDR3 runs 14 residues.

The CDR3 nucleotides read TGTGCCAGCAGTGACCTCTTAGCTAACTATGGCTACACCTTC. As protein: CASSDLLANYGYTF. The rearrangement joins TRBV4-2 to TRBJ1-2; D is uncertain. The CDR3 has 14 residues. V was pared by 6 bases and J by 0 bases, with 11 bases between. Looked up from germline, CDR1 is LGHNA and CDR2 is YNFKEQ.

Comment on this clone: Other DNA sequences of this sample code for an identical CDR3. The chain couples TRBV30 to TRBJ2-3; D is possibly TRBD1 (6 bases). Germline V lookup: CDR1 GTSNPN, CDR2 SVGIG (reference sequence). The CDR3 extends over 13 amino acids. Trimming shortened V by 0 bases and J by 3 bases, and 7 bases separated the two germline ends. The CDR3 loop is CAWSVTGTDTQYF. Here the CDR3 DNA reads TGTGCCTGGAGTGTAACAGGGACAGATACGCAGTATTTT.

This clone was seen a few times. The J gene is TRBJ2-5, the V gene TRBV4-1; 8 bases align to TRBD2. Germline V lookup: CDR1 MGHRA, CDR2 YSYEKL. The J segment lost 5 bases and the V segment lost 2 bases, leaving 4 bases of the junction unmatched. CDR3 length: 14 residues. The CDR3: CASSQRGGWETQYF. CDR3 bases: TGCGCCAGCAGCCAACGGGGGGGCTGGGAGACCCAGTACTTC.

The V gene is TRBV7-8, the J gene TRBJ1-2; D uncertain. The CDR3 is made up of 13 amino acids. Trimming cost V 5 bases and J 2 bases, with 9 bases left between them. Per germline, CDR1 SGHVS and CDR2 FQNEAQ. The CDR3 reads CASSPRANYGYTF. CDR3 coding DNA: TGTGCCAGCAGCCCGAGGGCGAACTATGGCTACACCTTC.

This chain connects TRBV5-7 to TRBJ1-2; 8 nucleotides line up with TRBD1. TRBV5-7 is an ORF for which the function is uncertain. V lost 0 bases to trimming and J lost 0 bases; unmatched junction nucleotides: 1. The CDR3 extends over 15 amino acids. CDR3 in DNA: TGTGCCAGCAGCTTGGTGGACAGGGCTAACTATGGCTACACCTTC. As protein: CASSLVDRANYGYTF.

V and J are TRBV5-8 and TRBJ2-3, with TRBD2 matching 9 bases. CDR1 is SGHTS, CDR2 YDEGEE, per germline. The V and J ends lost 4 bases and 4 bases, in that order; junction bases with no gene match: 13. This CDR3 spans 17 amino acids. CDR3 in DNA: TGTGCCAGCAGCAGGACTAGCGTCCCCCTCCTGGCAGATACGCAGTATTTT. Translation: CASSRTSVPLLADTQYF.

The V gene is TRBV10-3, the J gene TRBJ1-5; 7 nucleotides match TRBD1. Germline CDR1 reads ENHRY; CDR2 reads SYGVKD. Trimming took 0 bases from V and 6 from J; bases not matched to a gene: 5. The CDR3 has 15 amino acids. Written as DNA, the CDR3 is TGTGCCATCAGTGAGTCTCATACAGGGGTTCAGCCCCAGCATTTT. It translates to CAISESHTGVQPQHF.

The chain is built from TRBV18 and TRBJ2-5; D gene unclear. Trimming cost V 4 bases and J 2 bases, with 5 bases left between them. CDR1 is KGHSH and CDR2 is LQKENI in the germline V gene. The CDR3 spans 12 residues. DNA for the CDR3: TGTGCCAGCTCACGGCAGCAAGAGACCCAGTACTTC. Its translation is CASSRQQETQYF.

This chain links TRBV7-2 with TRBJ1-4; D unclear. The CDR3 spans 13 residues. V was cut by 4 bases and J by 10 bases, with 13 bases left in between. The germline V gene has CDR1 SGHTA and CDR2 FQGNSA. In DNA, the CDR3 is TGTGCCAGCAGCTCCGGCGATACGGTAAAACTGTTTTTT. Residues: CASSSGDTVKLFF.

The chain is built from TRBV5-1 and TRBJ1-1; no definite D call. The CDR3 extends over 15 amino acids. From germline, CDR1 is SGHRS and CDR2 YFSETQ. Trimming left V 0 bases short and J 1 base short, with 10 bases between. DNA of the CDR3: TGCGCCAGCAGCTTGGGGCCAGCCGGGAACACTGAAGCTTTCTTT. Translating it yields CASSLGPAGNTEAFF.

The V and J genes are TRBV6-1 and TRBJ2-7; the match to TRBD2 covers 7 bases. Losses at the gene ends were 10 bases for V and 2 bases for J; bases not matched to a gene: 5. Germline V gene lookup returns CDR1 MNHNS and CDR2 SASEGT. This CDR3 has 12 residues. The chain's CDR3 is CATYGLAYEQYF. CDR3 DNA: TGTGCCACCTACGGACTAGCCTACGAGCAGTACTTC.